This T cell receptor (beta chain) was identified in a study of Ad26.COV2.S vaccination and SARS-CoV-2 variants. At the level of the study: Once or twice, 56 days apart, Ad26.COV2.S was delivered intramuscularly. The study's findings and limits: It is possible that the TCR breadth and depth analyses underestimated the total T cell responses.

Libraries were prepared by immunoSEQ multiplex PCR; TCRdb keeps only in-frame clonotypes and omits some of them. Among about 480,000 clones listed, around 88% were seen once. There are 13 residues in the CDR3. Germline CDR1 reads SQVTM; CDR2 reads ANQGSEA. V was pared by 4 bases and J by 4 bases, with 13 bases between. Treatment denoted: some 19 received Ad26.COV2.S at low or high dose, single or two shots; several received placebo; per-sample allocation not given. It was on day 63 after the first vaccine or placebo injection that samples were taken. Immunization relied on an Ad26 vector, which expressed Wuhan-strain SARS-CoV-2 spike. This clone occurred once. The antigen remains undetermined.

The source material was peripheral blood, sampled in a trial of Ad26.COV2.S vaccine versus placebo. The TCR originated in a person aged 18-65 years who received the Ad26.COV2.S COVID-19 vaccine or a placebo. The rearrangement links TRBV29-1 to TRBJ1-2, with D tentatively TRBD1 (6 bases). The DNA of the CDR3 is TGCAGCGTTGGCGACAGGCGGTTCTATGGCTACACCTTC. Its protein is CSVGDRRFYGYTF.